This TCR beta chain was recorded in a study of CD8+ T cells in alopecia areata. Study-level findings and limits: Sequenced scalp T cells also include alphabeta T cells resident in normal skin. In lesional scalp, particularly from alopecia totalis/universalis, clonality was higher than in normal scalp.

CD4, CD8alpha, NKG2D, NKG2ACE and other markers guided sorting of pooled cutaneous lymph node cells. V was shortened by 3 bases and J by 2 bases, with 6 bases between the two germline ends. The CDR3 loop spans 13 amino acids. Germline lookup yields CDR1 NNHDY and CDR2 SYVADS. In this sample, this clone turned up a few times. As yet, its antigen is unknown. Gene names refer to mouse genes. With the read ending 4 residues before the CDR3 end, the germline J gene is used to fill in that end. Other DNA variants within this sample encode the same CDR3. RNA extraction was followed by reverse transcription into cDNA, which acted as the sequencing template. Clones were read by immunoSEQ multiplex PCR, and TCRdb kept only the in-frame ones, dropping some. In total the sample includes 250,000 or so clones, none of them seen once.

The J gene is TRBJ2-1, the V gene TRBV13-3; D not resolved. The sequence derives from a C3H/HeJ mouse with alopecia areata. This strain's MHC haplotype is H2-k. The sequenced sample consisted of CD4+ T cells sorted from a lymph node. The DNA read from the CDR3 is TGTGCCAGCAGTGTTACAGACTATGCT. It translates to CASSVTDYA. In full, the CDR3 reads CASSVTDYAEQFF.